A selection of T cell receptor beta chains follows, all from one sample in a study of vaccination effects on CD4 cells after COVID-19. Repertoires were generated with immunoSEQ multiplex PCR, while TCRdb's copy carries only in-frame clones and drops some. The data contain about 52,000 clones, 75% to 80% of them singletons. These receptors have no known antigen. The sample was CD4+ T cells from PBMCs cultured with HCoV-OC43 spike peptides, taken before COVID-19 vaccination. The source is a human donor who received a COVID-19 vaccine. The CDR3 runs from the conserved cysteine through the conserved F or W. The D gene is left open where the match is weak. Some rows have no size entry. The others give once, few or many, or a class for an expanded clone.

j_gene: TRBJ1-4; abundance: .; v_gene: TRBV5-8; d_gene: .; CDR3aa: CASSLVPGTEKLFF; CDR3nt: TGTGCCAGCAGCTTGGTCCCAGGGACCGAAAAACTGTTTTTT
j_gene: TRBJ2-5; abundance: .; v_gene: TRBV4-3; d_gene: TRBD2; CDR3aa: CASSQDRGGLLGQETQYF; CDR3nt: TGCGCCAGCAGCCAAGATCGGGGGGGGCTCTTAGGACAAGAGACCCAGTACTTC
j_gene: TRBJ2-4; abundance: .; v_gene: TRBV5-1; d_gene: .; CDR3aa: CASSLSDPGLGGLAKNIQYF; CDR3nt: TGCGCCAGCAGCTTGTCGGACCCGGGCCTAGGGGGTTTAGCCAAAAACATTCAGTACTTC
j_gene: TRBJ2-3; abundance: .; v_gene: TRBV6-6; d_gene: .; CDR3aa: CASRVTGTNTDTQYF; CDR3nt: TGTGCCAGCAGAGTAACAGGGACCAACACAGATACGCAGTATTTT
j_gene: TRBJ1-2; abundance: few; v_gene: TRBV7-3; d_gene: TRBD1; CDR3aa: CGPEADRANYGYTF; CDR3nt: TGTGGACCGGAAGCGGACAGGGCTAACTATGGCTACACCTTC
j_gene: TRBJ2-5; abundance: .; v_gene: TRBV6-5; d_gene: .; CDR3aa: CASSYREGQTQYF; CDR3nt: TGTGCCAGCAGTTACCGGGAAGGGCAGACCCAGTACTTC
j_gene: TRBJ2-3; abundance: .; v_gene: TRBV18; d_gene: TRBD1; CDR3aa: CASSTGGNTDTQYF; CDR3nt: TGTGCCAGCTCCACAGGGGGTAACACAGATACGCAGTATTTT
j_gene: TRBJ2-3; abundance: once; v_gene: TRBV3-1/TRBV3-2; d_gene: TRBD1; CDR3aa: CASSPRTGDEDTQYF; CDR3nt: TGTGCCAGCAGCCCCCGGACAGGGGACGAAGATACGCAGTATTTT
j_gene: TRBJ2-1; abundance: .; v_gene: TRBV4-1; d_gene: .; CDR3aa: CASSQRVAGAPTNEQFF; CDR3nt: TGCGCCAGCAGCCAGAGAGTGGCGGGGGCCCCCACCAATGAGCAGTTCTTC
j_gene: TRBJ1-5; abundance: .; v_gene: TRBV7-2; d_gene: TRBD1; CDR3aa: CASSSGQGLSNQPQHF; CDR3nt: TGTGCCAGCAGCTCCGGACAGGGGCTGAGCAATCAGCCCCAGCATTTT
j_gene: TRBJ1-5; abundance: .; v_gene: TRBV5-1; d_gene: TRBD1; CDR3aa: CASSLGQGGGQPQHF; CDR3nt: TGCGCCAGCAGCTTGGGACAGGGAGGAGGTCAGCCCCAGCATTTT
j_gene: TRBJ1-2; abundance: few; v_gene: TRBV10-3; d_gene: TRBD1; CDR3aa: CAISGGQGGDGYTF; CDR3nt: TGTGCCATCAGTGGGGGACAGGGAGGCGATGGCTACACCTTC
j_gene: TRBJ2-2; abundance: .; v_gene: TRBV7-3; d_gene: TRBD2; CDR3aa: CASSPVGGGATGELFF; CDR3nt: TGTGCCAGCAGCCCTGTGGGCGGGGGGGCCACCGGGGAGCTGTTTTTT
j_gene: TRBJ1-4; abundance: once; v_gene: TRBV6-5; d_gene: TRBD1; CDR3aa: CATSHRGQSVKLFF; CDR3nt: TGTGCCACCTCGCACAGGGGGCAGTCGGTAAAACTGTTTTTT
j_gene: TRBJ1-5; abundance: .; v_gene: TRBV18; d_gene: .; CDR3aa: CASSPGGERFGNQPQHF; CDR3nt: TGTGCCAGCTCACCAGGGGGCGAGAGGTTCGGCAATCAGCCCCAGCATTTT
j_gene: TRBJ2-1; abundance: .; v_gene: TRBV10-3; d_gene: .; CDR3aa: CAISVQDYLNEQFF; CDR3nt: TGTGCCATCTCGGTGCAGGACTACCTCAATGAGCAGTTCTTC
j_gene: TRBJ1-4; abundance: .; v_gene: TRBV30; d_gene: TRBD1; CDR3aa: CAWSVQGEKLFF; CDR3nt: TGTGCCTGGAGTGTACAGGGGGAAAAACTGTTTTTT
j_gene: TRBJ1-2; abundance: once; v_gene: TRBV3-1/TRBV3-2; d_gene: .; CDR3aa: CASSQGLGDGYTF; CDR3nt: TGTGCCAGCAGCCAAGGTTTGGGTGATGGCTACACCTTC
j_gene: TRBJ1-1; abundance: .; v_gene: TRBV6-5; d_gene: TRBD1; CDR3aa: CASNPGQGDEAFF; CDR3nt: TGTGCCAGCAATCCGGGACAGGGGGATGAAGCTTTCTTT
j_gene: TRBJ1-5; abundance: few; v_gene: TRBV19; d_gene: TRBD1; CDR3aa: CASTPTGDNQPQHF; CDR3nt: TGTGCCAGTACCCCGACAGGGGACAATCAGCCCCAGCATTTT
j_gene: TRBJ2-2; abundance: once; v_gene: TRBV9; d_gene: .; CDR3aa: CASSVVGVGTGELFF; CDR3nt: TGTGCCAGCAGCGTAGTCGGGGTCGGCACCGGGGAGCTGTTTTTT
j_gene: TRBJ1-1; abundance: .; v_gene: TRBV28; d_gene: .; CDR3aa: CASSLQGGGTEAFF; CDR3nt: TGTGCCAGCAGTTTACAGGGCGGGGGCACTGAAGCTTTCTTT